This entry lists 6 T cell receptor beta chains sequenced from one sample in a study of blood T cell repertoires in COVID-19. Clones were read by immunoSEQ multiplex PCR, and TCRdb kept only the in-frame ones, dropping some. The data contain around 70,000 clones, around 90% of them singletons. The sequencing sample was made of peripheral blood. The receptors originated from a man aged 50 or older with acute or convalescent COVID-19.

V and J are TRBV7-9 and TRBJ2-3; TRBD2 matches 8 bases. V was clipped by 5 bases and J by 1 base; unmatched bases: 8. This CDR3 comprises 16 residues. The germline gives CDR1 SEHNR, CDR2 FQNEAQ (reference sequence). The CDR3 reads CASSRGRGAGTDTQYF. The CDR3 DNA follows: TGTGCCAGCAGCCGGGGGCGGGGGGCCGGCACAGATACGCAGTATTTT.

The chain has TRBV11-2 and TRBJ2-2; D might be TRBD2 (6 bases). Trimming took off 3 bases at V and 1 base at J, with 12 bases between the two ends. The CDR3 is made up of 16 amino acids. Germline CDR1 is SGHAT and CDR2 is FQNNGV. CDR3 coding DNA: TGTGCCAGCAGCTTTTACCTAGCGCAGAACACCGGGGAGCTGTTTTTT. It yields the protein CASSFYLAQNTGELFF.

J is TRBJ1-5 and V is TRBV27, with TRBD1 identical over 8 bases. This CDR3 is built from 14 residues. Germline CDR1 MNHEY, CDR2 SMNVEV (reference sequence). V dropped 5 bases and J dropped 2; count of bases not matched to a gene: 2. The CDR3 protein is CASSLGQGNQPQHF. In DNA form, the CDR3 reads TGTGCCAGCAGTCTGGGACAGGGCAATCAGCCCCAGCATTTT.

This clone was observed a single time. This chain uses TRBV28 with TRBJ2-7, with 12 bases that match TRBD2. The ends lost 3 bases at V and 5 bases at J; junction bases unmatched: 11. Germline loops: CDR1 MDHEN, CDR2 SYDVKM. The CDR3 length is 17 residues. Written as DNA, the CDR3 is TGTGCCAGCAGTTTGGCTAGCGGGAGGGCCCGATTTGACGAGCAGTACTTC. Its translation is CASSLASGRARFDEQYF.

This chain links TRBV19 with TRBJ2-6; 7 bases are shared with TRBD1. The length of the CDR3 is 17 residues. V shed 4 bases and J 0 bases; nucleotides not matched to a gene: 6. Germline V gives CDR1 LNHDA, CDR2 SQIVND (reference sequence). CDR3 DNA sequence: TGTGCCAGTAGTACAAGACAGGGAACCTCTGGGGCCAACGTCCTGACTTTC. It is translated as CASSTRQGTSGANVLTF.

The rearrangement links TRBV3-1 (or the pseudogene TRBV3-2) to TRBJ2-2, with 7 bases matching TRBD2. This CDR3 is 16 amino acids long. V lost 1 base and J lost 3; bases outside the gene matches: 5. Germline loops: CDR1 LGHDT, CDR2 YNNKEL (reference sequence). CDR3 loop: CASSQGGLFYTGELFF. The DNA of the CDR3 is TGTGCCAGCAGCCAAGGGGGACTATTCTACACCGGGGAGCTGTTTTTT.